This T cell receptor beta chain was found in a study of CD4 T cells in relation to SARS-CoV-2 and coronaviruses. Study summary: After less than eleven days of antigen culture, PBMC TCR beta CDR3s were sequenced.

Clones were sequenced by immunoSEQ multiplex PCR, and TCRdb holds only the in-frame ones, with some missing. Of 15,000 to 20,000 clones in the sample, 74% were seen once. Unexposed donor CD4+ T cells date from 2011-2018, before the COVID-19 pandemic. The cells were cultured for about ten days before CD4+ T cells were isolated. As cell numbers allowed, unexposed-donor CD4+ T cells faced SARS-CoV-2 S/N and four cold-coronavirus spikes. Half the medium was replaced with IL-2 medium on days 3 and 7. This clone has more than one count but fewer than ten. No antigen is known for it. With 0 bases removed from V and 10 bases from J, the gap between germline ends came to 26 bases. From germline, CDR1 is SGDLS and CDR2 YYNGEE. The CDR3 runs to 18 residues.

The specimen sequenced was CD4+ T cells from PBMCs, cultured in vitro. The TCR originated in a human donor in good health. This chain uses TRBV9 with TRBJ2-1; weak D call: TRBD2 (6 bases). The CDR3 reads CASSVVPSEGGLYREQFF. DNA of the CDR3: TGTGCCAGCAGCGTAGTCCCTTCCGAGGGAGGTTTATACAGGGAGCAGTTCTTC. Based on the CDR3 plus reference TRBV9 and TRBJ2-1, the full variable domain is DSGVTQTPKHLITATGQRVTLRCSPRSGDLSVYWYQQSLDQGLQFLIQYYNGEERAKGNILERFSAQQFPDLHSELNLSSLELGDSALYFCASSVVPSEGGLYREQFFGPGTRLTVL.